These T cell receptor beta chains were read from a single sample in a study of T cell repertoires in ileal Crohn's disease. Profiling relied on immunoSEQ multiplex PCR, and the TCRdb table lists in-frame clones only, not all of them. The sample includes under 5,000 clones, about four fifths seen only once; the top ten take under 25%. Sequencing was carried out using ileal tissue. Receptors were obtained from an adult with Crohn's disease. Both conserved end residues are part of each CDR3. Each record gives: D gene, J gene, V gene, CDR3 length, clone size, CDR3 protein, CDR3 DNA. A D gene is named only where the DNA matches it firmly. Size values are once, few and many counts, or a class for expanded clones, and some rows have none.

TRBD2	TRBJ2-1	TRBV5-1	16	.	CASSGGLAGSGDEQFF	TGCGCCAGCAGCGGGGGACTAGCGGGGTCTGGGGATGAGCAGTTCTTC
.	TRBJ1-2	TRBV6-6	13	.	CASALQGFHGYTF	TGTGCCAGCGCTCTACAGGGTTTTCATGGCTACACCTTC
.	TRBJ2-2	TRBV7-9	14	.	CASSTRQDTGELFF	TGTGCCAGCAGCACCCGACAGGACACCGGGGAGCTGTTTTTT
TRBD1	TRBJ1-6	TRBV7-9	14	.	CASSLGTGGSPLHF	TGTGCCAGCAGCTTGGGGACAGGGGGCTCACCCCTCCACTTT
.	TRBJ2-7	TRBV5-1	12	.	CASSRTEAEQYF	TGCGCCAGCAGCCGGACAGAGGCCGAGCAGTACTTC
TRBD1	TRBJ1-2	TRBV7-2	13	.	CASSLGQTYGYTF	TGTGCCAGCAGCTTGGGACAGACCTATGGCTACACCTTC
.	TRBJ2-2	TRBV7-8	15	.	CASSILANARGELFF	TGTGCCAGCAGCATACTAGCCAACGCACGAGGGGAGCTGTTTTTT
.	TRBJ1-3	TRBV21-1	11	few	CASIHLNTIYF	TGTGCCAGCATTCATTTGAACACCATATATTTT
TRBD2	TRBJ2-7	TRBV7-2	13	few	CASSLGGGYEQYF	TGTGCCAGCAGCTTAGGGGGGGGCTACGAGCAGTACTTC
TRBD1	TRBJ1-4	TRBV10-2	14	once	CASSESGQNEKLFF	TGCGCCAGCAGTGAGTCGGGACAGAATGAAAAACTGTTTTTT
.	TRBJ2-3	TRBV18	13	.	CASSNLARDTQYF	TGTGCCAGCTCAAATTTGGCGCGGGATACGCAGTATTTT
.	TRBJ2-4	TRBV20-1	11	.	CSANLRGIQYF	TGCAGTGCTAACCTGCGCGGCATTCAGTACTTC
TRBD2	TRBJ2-1	TRBV6-6	15	once	CASSHGGTSYNEQFF	TGTGCCAGCAGTCACGGAGGGACTAGCTACAATGAGCAGTTCTTC
TRBD2	TRBJ2-2	TRBV19	16	few	CASRTGTTMNTGELFF	TGTGCCAGTAGGACCGGGACTACAATGAACACCGGGGAGCTGTTTTTT
.	TRBJ2-7	TRBV30	12	.	CAWSVGQYEQYF	TGTGCCTGGAGTGTTGGGCAGTACGAGCAGTACTTC
.	TRBJ1-1	TRBV5-5	13	.	CASSLVANFEAFF	TGTGCCAGCAGCTTGGTAGCCAACTTTGAAGCTTTCTTT
.	TRBJ2-3	TRBV7-9	15	once	CASSSKQIQTDTQYF	TGTGCCAGCAGCTCAAAACAGATACAAACAGATACGCAGTATTTT
TRBD1	TRBJ2-5	TRBV18	13	.	CASSLAGGETQYF	TGTGCCAGCTCGCTGGCAGGGGGAGAGACCCAGTACTTC
TRBD1	TRBJ2-2	TRBV6-5	14	.	CASRRDRGSGELFF	TGTGCCAGCAGGCGGGACAGGGGGTCCGGGGAGCTGTTTTTT
TRBD1	TRBJ1-6	TRBV19	14	.	CASTRDREYSPLHF	TGTGCCAGTACCAGGGACAGGGAATATTCACCCCTCCACTTT